This TCR beta chain appears in the sequencing data of a study of shared clonotypes between healthy human individuals (dated by TCRdb to 2019 to 2021). Some background on the complete study: A couple of women and a few men aged 18 to 49 years were included in the cohort. Per donor, three plates each were used for CD4 naive and CD4 memory, two for CD8 naive, and one for CD8 memory. To estimate repertoire size and how much clonotypes are shared between individuals, the study performed deep sequencing of blood TCR repertoires from about five healthy adults. To increase sequencing depth and limit assay-specific biases, different laboratories used diverse techniques to prepare libraries and sequence TCR repertoires. Between about 0.9 and 8.9 billion PBMCs per donor were obtained by leukapheresis.

Healthy HIV-negative adults with no recently reported acute infections or vaccinations were included as donors. Only Caucasian adults living in Nashville, Tennessee, USA were represented among the donors. CD4+ T cells were enriched by magnetic negative selection; naive cells were then positively selected on CD45RA, and the negative fraction formed the memory subset. After blood collection by leukapheresis, PBMCs were isolated using Ficoll-Histopaque density gradient centrifugation and then cryopreserved in the vapor phase of liquid nitrogen. Analytical flow cytometry was used to check the purity and quantity of each magnetically sorted T cell population. Each sorted fraction had its genomic DNA isolated and then quantified by UV absorbance on a Nanodrop 2000c. Using the deep immunoSEQ assay, multiplex PCR amplified TCR CDR3 regions from genomic DNA. Genomic DNA extracted from each cell subset was distributed evenly over all wells of several immunoSEQ 96-well plates, and each plate served as one replicate. Each replicate PCR for sorted subsets received about 180 ng genomic DNA, equal to 28,000 or so T cell genomes. The purified libraries were quantified using a Qubit 3.0 fluorometer, sized with a Bioanalyzer 2100, and then quantified again using the KAPA Library Quantification kit. Each immunoSEQ 96-well plate was sequenced on its own single-read 150-cycle Illumina NextSeq 550 flow cell. As for how the authors treated the data: The immunoSEQ output contained only junctional sequences without quality scores, so filtering could not match that applied to full-length reads. To assign V/J genes and CDR3, sequences were annotated against IMGT germline references using PyIR, a Python wrapper for IgBLAST v1.9. Reads were filtered out if the reads had weak V/J assignments (E-value above 1e-6), no CDR3, stop codons, out-of-frame junctions, or ambiguous translated residues. A V3J clonotype was defined by an identical inferred V gene, J gene, and CDR3 amino acid sequence. The percentage overlap between two repertoires was calculated by dividing the number of shared unique clonotypes by the size of the smaller repertoire. Three approaches were used to assess repertoire richness: RTK rarefaction, the Chao1 estimator, and Recon v2.1 estimates of unobserved clonotypes. For all TCRbeta clonotypes obtained by the gDNA method from a handful of donors, generation probabilities were computed with OLGA. Here the immuneACCESS table is served through TCRdb, limited to in-frame sequences with V and J called. Missing clones are a known gap in these copies; in checked studies unresolved V genes cover under half, and the rest lacks a known reason. V and J calls and clone size are copied from that table; D and trimming were computed from the DNA. This sample has about 1 million clones in its table, and more than 65% of those were observed once. The ten largest clonotypes hold 1.5% of the sample.

V is shortened by 6 bases, J by 0 bases, and the region joining them spans 14 bases. The germline V gene (reference sequence) specifies GTSNPN as CDR1 and SVGIG as CDR2. The CDR3 has 15 amino acids, counting the end cysteine and phenylalanine. The DNA shown is the 45-base CDR3, in frame from base 1. This clone was recorded only once. The clone's antigen remains unknown. Base qualities are not recorded, but no much larger clone differs from it by a single base. Broader findings and caveats from the paper: Pairwise subsampling led to the expectation that sequencing depth would affect the degree of clonotype sharing among donors. Compared with non-shared clonotypes, the clonotypes found in all four sorted-subset donors had higher generation probabilities. Because the study included a small number of donors, the genetic and exposure-history diversity represented was limited. Sampling was restricted to blood, and TCR repertoires in tissues likely differ from the TCR repertoires found in blood. Across four donors, about 4.5% of naive CD4, approximately 3.6% of naive CD8, 2.3% of memory CD4, and 0.4% of memory CD8 clonotypes were shared. Rarefaction of sorted-subset datasets indicated incomplete sequencing despite the large sequencing depth. Estimated clonotype richness was generally larger for naive than for memory subsets.

This TCR came from a man in his late teens or twenties in good health. Specimen: memory CD4+ T cells sorted from blood. This specimen's cell subset or site label, interpreted: CD45RA-negative fraction. The chain couples TRBV30 to TRBJ2-2; TRBD2 could be the D gene, as 5 bases match. At the DNA level, the sequence is TGTGCCTGTGGAGTGCGGGCCACGAACACCGGGGAGCTGTTTTTT. Protein translation: CACGVRATNTGELFF.